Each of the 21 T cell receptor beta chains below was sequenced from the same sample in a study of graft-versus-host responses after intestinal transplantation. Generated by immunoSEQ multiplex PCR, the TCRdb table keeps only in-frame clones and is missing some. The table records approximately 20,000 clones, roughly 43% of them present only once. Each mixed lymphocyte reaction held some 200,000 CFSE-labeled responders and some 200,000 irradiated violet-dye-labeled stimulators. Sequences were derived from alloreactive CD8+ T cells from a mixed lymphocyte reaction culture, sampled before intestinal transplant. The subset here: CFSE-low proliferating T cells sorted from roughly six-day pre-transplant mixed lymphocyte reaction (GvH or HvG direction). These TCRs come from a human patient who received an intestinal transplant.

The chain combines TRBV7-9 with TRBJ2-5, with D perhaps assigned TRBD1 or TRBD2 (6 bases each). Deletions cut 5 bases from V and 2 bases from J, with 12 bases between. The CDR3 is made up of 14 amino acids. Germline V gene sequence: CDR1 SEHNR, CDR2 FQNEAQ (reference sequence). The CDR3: CASSDKGGQETQYF. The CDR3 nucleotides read TGTGCCAGCAGCGATAAGGGGGGTCAAGAGACCCAGTACTTC.

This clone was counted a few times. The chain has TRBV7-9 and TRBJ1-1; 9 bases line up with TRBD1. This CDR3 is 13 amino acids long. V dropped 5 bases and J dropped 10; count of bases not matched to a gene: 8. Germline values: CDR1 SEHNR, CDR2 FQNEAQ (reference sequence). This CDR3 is CASSKYDRGRAFF. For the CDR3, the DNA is TGTGCCAGCAGCAAATACGACAGGGGGAGAGCTTTCTTT.

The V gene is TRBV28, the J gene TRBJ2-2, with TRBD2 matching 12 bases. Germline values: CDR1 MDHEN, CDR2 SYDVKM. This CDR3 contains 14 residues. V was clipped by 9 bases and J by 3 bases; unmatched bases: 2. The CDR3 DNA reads TGTGCCAGTGGACTAGCGGGATACACCGGGGAGCTGTTTTTT. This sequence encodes CASGLAGYTGELFF.

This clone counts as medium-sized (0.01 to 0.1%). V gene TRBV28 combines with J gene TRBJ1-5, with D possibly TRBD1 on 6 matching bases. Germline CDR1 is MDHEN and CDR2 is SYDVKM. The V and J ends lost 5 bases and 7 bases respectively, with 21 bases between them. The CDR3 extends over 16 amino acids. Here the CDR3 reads CASSPPQTGRGQPQHF. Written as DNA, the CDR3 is TGTGCCAGCAGTCCCCCCCAGACAGGACGTGGGCAGCCCCAGCATTTT.

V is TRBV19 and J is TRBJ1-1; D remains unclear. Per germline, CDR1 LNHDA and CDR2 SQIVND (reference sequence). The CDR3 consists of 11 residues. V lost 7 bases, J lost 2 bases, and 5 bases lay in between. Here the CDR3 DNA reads TGTGCCAGTACCGATAACACTGAAGCTTTCTTT. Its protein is CASTDNTEAFF.

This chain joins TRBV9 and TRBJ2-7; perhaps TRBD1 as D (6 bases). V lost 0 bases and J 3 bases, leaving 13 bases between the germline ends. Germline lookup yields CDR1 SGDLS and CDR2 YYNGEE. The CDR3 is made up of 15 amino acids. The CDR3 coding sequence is TGTGCCAGCAGCGTAGGGCAGACAGGAGACTACGAGCAGTACTTC. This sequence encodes CASSVGQTGDYEQYF.

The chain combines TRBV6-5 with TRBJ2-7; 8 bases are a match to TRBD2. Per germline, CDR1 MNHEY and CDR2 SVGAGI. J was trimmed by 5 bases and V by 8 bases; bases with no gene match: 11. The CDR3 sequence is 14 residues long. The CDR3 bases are TGTGCCAGCGGGAAGGTAGCGGGATTCCACGAGCAGTACTTC. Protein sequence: CASGKVAGFHEQYF.

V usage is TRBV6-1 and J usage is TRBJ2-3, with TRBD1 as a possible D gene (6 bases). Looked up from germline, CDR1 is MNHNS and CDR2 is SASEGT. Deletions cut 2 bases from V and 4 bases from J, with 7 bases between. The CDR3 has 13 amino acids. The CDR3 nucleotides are TGTGCCAGCAGTGAACCAGGGGCAGATACGCAGTATTTT. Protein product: CASSEPGADTQYF.

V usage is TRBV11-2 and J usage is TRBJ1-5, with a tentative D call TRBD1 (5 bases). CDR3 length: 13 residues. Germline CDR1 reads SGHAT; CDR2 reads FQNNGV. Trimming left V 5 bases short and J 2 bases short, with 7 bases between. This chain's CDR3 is CASSLTGNQPQHF. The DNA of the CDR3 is TGTGCCAGCAGCCTGACAGGCAATCAGCCCCAGCATTTT.

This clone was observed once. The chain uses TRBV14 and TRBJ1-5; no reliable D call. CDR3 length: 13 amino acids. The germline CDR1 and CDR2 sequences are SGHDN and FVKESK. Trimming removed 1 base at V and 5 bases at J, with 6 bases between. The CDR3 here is CASSQGLYQPQHF. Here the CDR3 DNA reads TGTGCCAGCAGCCAAGGGTTGTATCAGCCCCAGCATTTT.

The CDR3 sequence is CASSFLAGGTYEQYF. CDR3 DNA: TGTGCCAGCAGCTTTCTAGCGGGAGGCACCTACGAGCAGTACTTC. This sequence joins TRBV7-3 and TRBJ2-7; 11 bases match TRBD2. J gave up 2 bases and V 3 bases, and 3 bases lay outside the gene matches. The germline V gene has CDR1 SGHTA and CDR2 FQGTGA. CDR3 length equals 15 residues.

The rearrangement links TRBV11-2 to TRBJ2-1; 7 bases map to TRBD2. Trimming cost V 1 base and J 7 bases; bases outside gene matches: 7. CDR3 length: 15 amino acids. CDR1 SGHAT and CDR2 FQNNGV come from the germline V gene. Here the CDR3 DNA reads TGTGCCAGCAGCTTAGGCGGGAGTCTTGGGAATGAGCAGTTCTTC. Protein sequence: CASSLGGSLGNEQFF.

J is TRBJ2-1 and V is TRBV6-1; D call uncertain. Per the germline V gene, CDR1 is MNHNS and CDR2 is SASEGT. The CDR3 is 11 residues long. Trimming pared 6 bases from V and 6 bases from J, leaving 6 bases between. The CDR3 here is CASRTVNEQFF. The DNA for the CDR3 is TGTGCCAGCAGGACTGTCAATGAGCAGTTCTTC.

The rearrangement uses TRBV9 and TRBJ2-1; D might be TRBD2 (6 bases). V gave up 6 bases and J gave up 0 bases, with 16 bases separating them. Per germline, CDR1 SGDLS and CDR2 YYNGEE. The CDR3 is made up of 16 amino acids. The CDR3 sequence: CASTISGGSSYNEQFF. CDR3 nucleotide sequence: TGTGCCAGCACCATTTCTGGGGGGAGCTCCTACAATGAGCAGTTCTTC.

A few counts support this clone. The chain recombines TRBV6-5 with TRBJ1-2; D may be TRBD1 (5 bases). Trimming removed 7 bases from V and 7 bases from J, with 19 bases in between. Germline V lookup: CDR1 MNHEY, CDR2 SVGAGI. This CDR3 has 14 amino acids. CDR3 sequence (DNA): TGTGCCAGCACCCCCGCGGGGGGTATAGGTGGCTACACCTTC. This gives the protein CASTPAGGIGGYTF.

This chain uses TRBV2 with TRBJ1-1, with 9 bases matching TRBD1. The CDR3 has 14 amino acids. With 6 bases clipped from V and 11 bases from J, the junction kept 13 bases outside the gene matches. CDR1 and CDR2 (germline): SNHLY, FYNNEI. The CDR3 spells CASSPGTGHLEAFF. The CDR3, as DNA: TGTGCCAGCAGCCCCGGGACAGGGCACCTTGAGGCTTTCTTT.

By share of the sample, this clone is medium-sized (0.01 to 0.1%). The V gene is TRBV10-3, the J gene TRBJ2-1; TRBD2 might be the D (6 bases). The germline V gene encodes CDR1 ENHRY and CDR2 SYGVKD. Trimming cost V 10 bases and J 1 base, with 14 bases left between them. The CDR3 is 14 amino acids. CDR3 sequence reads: CATKLAKSYNEQFF. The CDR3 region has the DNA TGTGCCACAAAACTAGCTAAGTCCTACAATGAGCAGTTCTTC.

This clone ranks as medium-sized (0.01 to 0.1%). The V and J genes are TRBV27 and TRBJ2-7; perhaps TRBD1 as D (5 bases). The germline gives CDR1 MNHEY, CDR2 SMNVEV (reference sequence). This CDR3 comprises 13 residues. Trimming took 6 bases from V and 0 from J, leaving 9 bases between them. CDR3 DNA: TGTGCCAGCAGCCGCAGGGTCTCCTACGAGCAGTACTTC. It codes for CASSRRVSYEQYF.

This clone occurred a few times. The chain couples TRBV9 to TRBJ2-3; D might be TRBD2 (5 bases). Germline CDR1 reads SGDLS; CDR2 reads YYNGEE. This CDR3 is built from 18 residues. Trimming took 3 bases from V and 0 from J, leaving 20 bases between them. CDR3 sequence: CASSALIGGTWSTDTQYF. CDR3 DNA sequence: TGTGCCAGCAGCGCGCTTATTGGAGGAACCTGGAGCACAGATACGCAGTATTTT.

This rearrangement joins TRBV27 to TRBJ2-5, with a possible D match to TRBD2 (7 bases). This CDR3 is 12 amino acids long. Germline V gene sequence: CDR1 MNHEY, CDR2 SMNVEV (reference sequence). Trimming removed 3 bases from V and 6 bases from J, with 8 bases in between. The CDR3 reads CASSFGGQTQYF. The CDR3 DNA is TGTGCCAGCAGTTTCGGGGGGCAGACCCAGTACTTC.

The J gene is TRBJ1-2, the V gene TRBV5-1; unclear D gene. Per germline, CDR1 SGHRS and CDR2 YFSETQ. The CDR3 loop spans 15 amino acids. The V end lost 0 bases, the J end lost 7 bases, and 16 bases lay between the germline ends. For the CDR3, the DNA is TGCGCCAGCAGCTTGGGCCCAGTTTTATTTAGTGGCTACACCTTC. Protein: CASSLGPVLFSGYTF.